The T cell receptor (beta chain) under discussion was sequenced for a study of blood T cells in healthy people across ages. For the second PCR, which ran for roughly 6 to 12 cycles, a sample-barcoded 5' primer and a J-beta primer mix were used. All cDNA molecules were each tagged by a template-switch adaptor with 12 random nucleotides. TCRdb passed the 5' RACE reads through MiXCR, listing each CDR3 protein once. Among about 970,000 distinct CDR3 sequences listed, roughly 50% were seen once. V gave up 6 bases and J gave up 12 bases, with 13 bases separating them. The CDR3 totals 11 residues. Germline CDR1 LGHDT, CDR2 YNNKEL (reference sequence).

This rearrangement joins TRBV3-1 to TRBJ2-3, with a possible D match to TRBD2 (6 bases). The material sequenced was blood. This sequence was found in a woman aged 55-70 years in good health. The chain's CDR3 is CASRRGGPQYF. The CDR3 region has the DNA TGTGCCAGCAGGAGGGGAGGTCCTCAGTATTTT.